These 8 T cell receptor beta chains were sequenced from one sample in a study of blood T cell repertoires in COVID-19. Some clones are missing from TCRdb's copy, which holds only in-frame ones; the method was immunoSEQ multiplex PCR. The repertoire holds around 160,000 clones, approximately 86% seen once, with about 4.1% in the top ten. Source material: PBMCs or T cells enriched from blood (not recorded which). The receptors come from a woman between 40 and 55 years old who had been exposed to COVID-19.

This clone was counted a single time. The chain carries TRBV7-2 and TRBJ1-5, with D unresolved. Per the germline V gene, CDR1 is SGHTA and CDR2 is FQGNSA. The CDR3 is 14 amino acids. Deletions cut 1 base from V and 7 bases from J, with 11 bases between. For the CDR3, the DNA is TGTGCCAGCAGCTTAGGGGGAGGGAAACAGCCCCAGCATTTT. This codes for CASSLGGGKQPQHF.

This clone was found many times. The chain employs TRBV5-4 and TRBJ1-2; TRBD1 matches 7 bases. The CDR3 consists of 14 residues. The germline V gene has CDR1 SGHNT and CDR2 YYREEE (reference sequence). Germline trimming cut 6 bases from V and 0 bases from J; bases unmatched to any gene: 5. DNA of the CDR3: TGTGCCAGCACCCCGGGACAGACTAACTATGGCTACACCTTC. Protein: CASTPGQTNYGYTF. The full variable domain, with the rest looked up from reference TRBV5-4 and TRBJ1-2, is ETGVTQSPTHLIKTRGQQVTLRCSSQSGHNTVSWYQQALGQGPQFIFQYYREEENGRGNFPPRFSGLQFPNYSSELNVNALELDDSALYLCASTPGQTNYGYTFGSGTRLTVV.

The chain carries TRBV6-4 and TRBJ1-6, with 7 bases that match TRBD1. This CDR3 spans 13 amino acids. Germline CDR1 MRHNA, CDR2 SNTAGT. V dropped 2 bases and J dropped 10; count of bases not matched to a gene: 2. The CDR3 loop reads CASSDLRGSPLHF. The CDR3 DNA reads TGTGCCAGCAGTGACCTCAGGGGGTCACCCCTCCACTTT.

This clone has a handful of counts. The CDR3: CASTTGRSGNTIYF. The CDR3 nucleotides read TGTGCCAGCACCACCGGTCGCTCTGGAAACACCATATATTTT. J is TRBJ1-3 and V is TRBV2, with D unclear. V lost 7 bases and J 0 bases, leaving 10 bases between the germline ends. The CDR3 consists of 14 residues. CDR1 SNHLY and CDR2 FYNNEI come from the germline V gene.

This chain joins TRBV5-1 and TRBJ2-6, with D maybe TRBD1 (6 bases). Germline lookup yields CDR1 SGHRS and CDR2 YFSETQ. V was shortened by 4 bases and J by 4 bases, with 21 bases between the two germline ends. The CDR3 is 18 amino acids. The CDR3 region has the DNA TGCGCCAGCAGCCTTCAACCAGGGGCAGGAAGAGGGGCCAACGTCCTGACTTTC. Translated, it gives CASSLQPGAGRGANVLTF.

The rearrangement joins TRBV9 to TRBJ1-2; perhaps TRBD1 as D (5 bases). The CDR3 loop spans 12 amino acids. CDR1 and CDR2 (germline): SGDLS, YYNGEE. The CDR3 loop is CAWEGRPYGYTF. CDR3 DNA sequence: TGTGCGTGGGAGGGGCGGCCCTATGGCTACACCTTC.

CDR3 bases: TGTGCCAGCAGTGAAGCAGGACAGGGGGCGGTCTATGGCTACACCTTC. Translated: CASSEAGQGAVYGYTF. The rearrangement uses TRBV2 and TRBJ1-2; TRBD1 matches at 11 bases. V was clipped by 0 bases and J by 4 bases; unmatched bases: 4. The germline V gene has CDR1 SNHLY and CDR2 FYNNEI. The CDR3 is 16 residues long. Supplemented by reference TRBV2 and TRBJ1-2, the full variable domain reads EPEVTQTPSHQVTQMGQEVILRCVPISNHLYFYWYRQILGQKVEFLVSFYNNEISEKSEIFDDQFSVERPDGSNFTLKIRSTKLEDSAMYFCASSEAGQGAVYGYTFGSGTRLTVV.

The V and J genes are TRBV14 and TRBJ2-7, with unresolved D. V shed 1 base and J shed 5 bases, with 12 bases lying between them. Germline V gene data show CDR1 as SGHDN and CDR2 as FVKESK. There are 14 residues in the CDR3. The CDR3 nucleotides are TGTGCCAGCAGCCAAGTGTACGGGTTCAACGAGCAGTACTTC. Translation gives CASSQVYGFNEQYF.